The entry below describes one T cell receptor (beta chain). This sample was taken from a study of OX40 agonist ivuxolimab in advanced cancers. CDR1 is LGHNA, CDR2 YNFKEQ, per germline. The CDR3 is 16 amino acids. V gave up 0 bases and J gave up 1 base; unmatched junction bases: 3. Using immunoSEQ multiplex PCR, the repertoire was profiled, and TCRdb retains in-frame clones only, with some absent. Of 65,000 to 95,000 clones listed, more than 90% are singletons. This sample comprised CD4+ or CD8+ T cells sorted from blood, obtained in a trial of the OX40 agonist ivuxolimab. The chain combines TRBV4-2 with TRBJ2-5; 9 bases fit TRBD2. The sequence came from an adult with an advanced solid tumor such as melanoma, head and neck, liver or kidney cancer. CDR3 sequence: CASSQETSGFQETQYF. In DNA, the CDR3 is TGTGCCAGCAGCCAAGAGACTAGCGGTTTCCAAGAGACCCAGTACTTC.